This T cell receptor (beta chain) was observed in a study of cytomegalovirus exposure and HLA in healthy donors. This clone came up once. V gave up 4 bases and J gave up 7 bases; unmatched junction bases: 6. This CDR3 contains 13 residues. Germline V gene lookup returns CDR1 GTSNPN and CDR2 SVGIG (reference sequence). Assay used: immunoSEQ multiplex PCR; TCRdb lists only in-frame clones, some missing. Of more than 140,000 clones listed, 70% to 90% were seen once; the top ten hold 2.5% to 4%. This chain joins TRBV30 and TRBJ1-1, with 10 bases aligning to TRBD1. The source is a woman between 18 and 30 years old in good health and CMV-seropositive. The sample comprised PBMCs. This CDR3 reads CAWIKGQGYEAFF. Written as DNA, the CDR3 is TGTGCCTGGATAAAGGGACAGGGGTATGAAGCTTTCTTT.